The subject of this entry is one TCR beta chain. What it binds is not known. This sample was included in a study of T cell responses to AZD1222 COVID-19 vaccine. Whole-study results and caveats: Most donors were white British and more were female, and clonal diversity was possibly underestimated. Recipients of two AZD1222 doses showed rising Spike-specific TCR breadth and depth. The repertoires were collected only after the peak T cell response. Of the AZD1222 recipients, only six were seropositive at baseline.

V lost 3 bases and J 6 bases, leaving 9 bases between the germline ends. The germline CDR1 and CDR2 sequences are SGHDN and FVKESK. The CDR3 has 13 residues. The data were produced by immunoSEQ multiplex PCR, yet TCRdb's version contains in-frame clones alone and is incomplete. This table has roughly 120,000 clones, 94% appearing once. The rearrangement joins TRBV14 to TRBJ2-1; D uncertain. Sequencing used peripheral blood, obtained 28 days after the second AZD1222 dose. This TCR came from an adult who received the AZD1222 COVID-19 vaccine. The CDR3 region is CASSHLRANEQFF. CDR3 nucleotides: TGTGCCAGCAGCCATTTAAGAGCCAATGAGCAGTTCTTC.